This T cell receptor beta chain was recovered during a study of T cells in Graves' hyperthyroidism and ophthalmopathy. This CDR3 contains 15 residues. Germline V CDR1 and CDR2: DFQATT, SNEGSKA (reference sequence). V shed 6 bases and J shed 0 bases, with 18 bases lying between them. TCR beta CDR3 sequences were amplified from RNA transcripts. The HTBI set primed first-round TCR CDR3 RT-PCR. TCRdb independently ran MiXCR on the multiplex PCR reads; one entry per CDR3 protein. The top ten clones hold roughly 31% of a sample with about 760,000 distinct CDR3 sequences, under 45% of them seen once. Sample: blood. The source of this sequence is a woman aged 40 to 50 with Graves' hyperthyroidism. The J gene is TRBJ2-7, the V gene TRBV20-1, with a possible D match to TRBD2 (5 bases). The CDR3 DNA is TGCAGTGCCCGCCCGCTGACGGGGAGCTCCTACGAGCAGTACTTC. The encoded protein is CSARPLTGSSYEQYF.